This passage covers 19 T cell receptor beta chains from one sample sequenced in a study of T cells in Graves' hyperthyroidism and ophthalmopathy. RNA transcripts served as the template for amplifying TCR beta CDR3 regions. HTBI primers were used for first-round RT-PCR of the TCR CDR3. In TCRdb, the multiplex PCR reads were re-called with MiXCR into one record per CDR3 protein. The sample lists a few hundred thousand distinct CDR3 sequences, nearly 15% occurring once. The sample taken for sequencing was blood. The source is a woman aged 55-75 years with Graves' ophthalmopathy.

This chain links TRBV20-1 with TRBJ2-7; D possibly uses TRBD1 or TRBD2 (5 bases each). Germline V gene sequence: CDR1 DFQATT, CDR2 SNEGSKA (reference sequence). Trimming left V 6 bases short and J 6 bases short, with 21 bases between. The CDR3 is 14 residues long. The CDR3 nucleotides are TGCAGTGCCCCGGGACGGGGCGACGCTGGCGAGCAGTACTTC. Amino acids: CSAPGRGDAGEQYF.

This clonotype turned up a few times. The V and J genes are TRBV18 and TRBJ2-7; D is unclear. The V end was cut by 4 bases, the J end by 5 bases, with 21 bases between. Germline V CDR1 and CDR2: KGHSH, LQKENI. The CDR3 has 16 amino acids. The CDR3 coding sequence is TGTGCCAGCTCACTTATGGATTCAGTAGGAATCGACGAGCAGTACTTC. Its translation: CASSLMDSVGIDEQYF.

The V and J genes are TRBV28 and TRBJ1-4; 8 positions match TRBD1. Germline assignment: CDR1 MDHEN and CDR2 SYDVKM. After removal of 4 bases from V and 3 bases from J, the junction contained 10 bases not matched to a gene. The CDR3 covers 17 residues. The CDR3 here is CASSWARGRGANEKLFF. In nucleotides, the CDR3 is TGTGCCAGCAGTTGGGCCAGGGGGCGCGGGGCTAATGAAAAACTGTTTTTT.

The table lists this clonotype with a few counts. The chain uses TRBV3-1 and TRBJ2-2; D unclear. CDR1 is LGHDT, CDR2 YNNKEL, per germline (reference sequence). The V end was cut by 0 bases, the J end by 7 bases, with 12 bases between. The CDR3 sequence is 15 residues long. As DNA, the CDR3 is TGTGCCAGCAGCCAAGAAGGGCTGCACCACGGGGAGCTGTTTTTT. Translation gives CASSQEGLHHGELFF.

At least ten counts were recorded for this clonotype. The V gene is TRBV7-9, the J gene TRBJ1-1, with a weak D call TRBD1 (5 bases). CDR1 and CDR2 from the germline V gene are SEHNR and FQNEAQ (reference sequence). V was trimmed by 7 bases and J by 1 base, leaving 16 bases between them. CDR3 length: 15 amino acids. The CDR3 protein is CASTPPAGSNTEAFF. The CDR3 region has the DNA TGTGCCAGCACGCCCCCCGCAGGGTCGAACACTGAAGCTTTCTTT.

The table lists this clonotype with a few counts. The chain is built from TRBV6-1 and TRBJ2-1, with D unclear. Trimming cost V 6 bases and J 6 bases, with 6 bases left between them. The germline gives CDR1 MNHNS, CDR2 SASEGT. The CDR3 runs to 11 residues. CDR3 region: CASRGPNEQFF. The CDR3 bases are TGTGCCAGCAGGGGTCCCAATGAGCAGTTCTTC.

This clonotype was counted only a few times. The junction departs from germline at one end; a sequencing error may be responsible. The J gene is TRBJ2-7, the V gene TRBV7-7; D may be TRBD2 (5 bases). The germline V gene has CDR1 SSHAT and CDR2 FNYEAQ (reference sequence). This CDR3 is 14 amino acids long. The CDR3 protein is CASSPFRGSYEQYF. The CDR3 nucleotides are TGTGCTAGCAGCCCGTTTCGGGGCTCCTACGAGCAGTACTTC.

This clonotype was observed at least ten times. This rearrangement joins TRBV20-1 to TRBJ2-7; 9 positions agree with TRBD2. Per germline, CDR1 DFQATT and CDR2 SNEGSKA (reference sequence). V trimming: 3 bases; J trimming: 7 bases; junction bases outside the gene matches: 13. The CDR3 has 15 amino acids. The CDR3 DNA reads TGCAGTGCTAGGGACGGAGCTAGCGGGATGGGGGAGCAGTACTTC. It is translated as CSARDGASGMGEQYF.

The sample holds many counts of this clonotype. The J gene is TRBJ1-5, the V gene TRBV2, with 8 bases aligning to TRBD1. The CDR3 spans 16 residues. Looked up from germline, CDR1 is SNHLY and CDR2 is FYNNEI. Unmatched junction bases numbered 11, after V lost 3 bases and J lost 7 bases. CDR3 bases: TGTGCCAGCAGTGAGGGCTCAGGGGGCAACGGACAGCCCCAGCATTTT. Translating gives CASSEGSGGNGQPQHF.

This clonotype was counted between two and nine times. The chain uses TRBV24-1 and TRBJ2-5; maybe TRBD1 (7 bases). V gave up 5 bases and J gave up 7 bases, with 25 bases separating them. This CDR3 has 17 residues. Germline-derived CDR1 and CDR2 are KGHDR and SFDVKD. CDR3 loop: CATSGPRQGTSLGTQYF. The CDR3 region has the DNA TGTGCCACCAGTGGTCCTCGACAGGGAACTAGCTTGGGGACCCAGTACTTC.

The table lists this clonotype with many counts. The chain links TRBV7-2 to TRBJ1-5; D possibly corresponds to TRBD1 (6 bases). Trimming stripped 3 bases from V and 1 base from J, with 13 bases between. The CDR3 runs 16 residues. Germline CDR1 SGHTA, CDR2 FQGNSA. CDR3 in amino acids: CASSFRGALSNQPQHF. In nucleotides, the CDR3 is TGTGCCAGCAGCTTCCGGGGGGCACTGAGCAATCAGCCCCAGCATTTT.

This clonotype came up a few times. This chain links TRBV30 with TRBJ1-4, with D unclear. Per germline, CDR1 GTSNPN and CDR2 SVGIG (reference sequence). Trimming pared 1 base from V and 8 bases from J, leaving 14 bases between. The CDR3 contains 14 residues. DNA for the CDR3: TGTGCCTGGAGTGGTCCCCCAGCTAGGGAAAAACTGTTTTTT. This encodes CAWSGPPAREKLFF.

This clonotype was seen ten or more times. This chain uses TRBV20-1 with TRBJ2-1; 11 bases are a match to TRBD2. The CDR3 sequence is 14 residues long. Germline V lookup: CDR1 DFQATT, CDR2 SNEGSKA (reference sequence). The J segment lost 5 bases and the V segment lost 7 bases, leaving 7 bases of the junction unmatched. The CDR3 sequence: CSVETSGIDNEQFF. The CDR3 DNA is TGCAGTGTCGAGACTAGCGGGATCGACAATGAGCAGTTCTTC.

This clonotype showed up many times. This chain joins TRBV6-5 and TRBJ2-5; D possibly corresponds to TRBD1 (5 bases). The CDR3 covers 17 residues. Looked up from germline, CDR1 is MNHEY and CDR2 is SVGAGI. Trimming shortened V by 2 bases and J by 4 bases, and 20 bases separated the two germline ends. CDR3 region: CASSYRPLRGRRETQYF. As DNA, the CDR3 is TGTGCCAGCAGTTACCGGCCCCTAAGGGGAAGACGAGAGACCCAGTACTTC.

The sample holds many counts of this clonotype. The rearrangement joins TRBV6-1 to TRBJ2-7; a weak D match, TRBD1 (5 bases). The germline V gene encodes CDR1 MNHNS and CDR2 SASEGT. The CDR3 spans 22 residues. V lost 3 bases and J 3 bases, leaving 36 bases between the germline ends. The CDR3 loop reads CASSDRRRGVSLQPPSYYEQYF. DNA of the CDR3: TGTGCCAGCAGTGACCGCCGAAGGGGTGTCAGTCTTCAACCCCCCTCCTACTACGAGCAGTACTTC.

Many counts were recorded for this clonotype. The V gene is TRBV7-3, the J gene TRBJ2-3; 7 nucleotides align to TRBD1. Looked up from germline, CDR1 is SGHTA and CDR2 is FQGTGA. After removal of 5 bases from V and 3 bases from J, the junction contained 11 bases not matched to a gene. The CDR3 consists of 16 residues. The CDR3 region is CASSPDGQVQTDTQYF. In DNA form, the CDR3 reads TGTGCCAGCAGCCCAGACGGACAGGTCCAAACAGATACGCAGTATTTT.

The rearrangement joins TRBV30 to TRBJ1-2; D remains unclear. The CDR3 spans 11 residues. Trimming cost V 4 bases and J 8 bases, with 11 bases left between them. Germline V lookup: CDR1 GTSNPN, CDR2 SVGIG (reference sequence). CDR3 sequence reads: CAWKWSRGYTF. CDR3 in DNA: TGTGCCTGGAAGTGGTCGCGGGGCTACACCTTC.

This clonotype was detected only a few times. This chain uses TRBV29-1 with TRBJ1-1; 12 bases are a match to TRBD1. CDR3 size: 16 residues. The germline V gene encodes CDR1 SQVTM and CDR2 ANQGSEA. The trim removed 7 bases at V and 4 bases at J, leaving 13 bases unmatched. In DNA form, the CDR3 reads TGCAGCGGGTCGGGGGGGCAGGGACAGGGGGCCACTGAAGCTTTCTTT. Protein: CSGSGGQGQGATEAFF.

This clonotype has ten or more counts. CDR3 loop: CASSFGGGRFDEQFF. CDR3 DNA: TGCGCCAGCAGCTTCGGGGGAGGGCGGTTCGATGAGCAGTTCTTC. This chain joins TRBV5-1 and TRBJ2-1, with 7 bases fitting TRBD2. From germline, CDR1 is SGHRS and CDR2 YFSETQ. The CDR3 length is 15 residues. Trimming cost V 2 bases and J 8 bases; bases outside gene matches: 10.